This T cell receptor beta chain was observed in a study of T cell responses to AZD1222 COVID-19 vaccine. Study-wide results and limits: Reportedly, nearly half of unique spike TCRs recognized epitopes outside B.1.351/B.1.1.7 mutations.

The method was immunoSEQ multiplex PCR; TCRdb's version includes in-frame clones alone and lacks a portion of them. The profile shows some 120,000 clones, 80% to 85% of them singletons. Concerning this clone: Its antigen is undetermined.

The V end was cut by 7 bases, the J end by 4 bases, with 8 bases between. The CDR3 sequence is 12 residues long. This receptor was obtained from an adult in good health. The genes are TRBV12-3 or TRBV12-4 and TRBJ1-3; D ambiguous. The material was peripheral blood, obtained on day 0 of AZD1222 vaccination. The CDR3 reads CASNLRGNTIYF. For the CDR3, the DNA is TGTGCCAGCAACCTGAGGGGAAACACCATATATTTT.